The 30 T cell receptor beta chains given below trace back to one sample, sequenced in a study of blood T cell repertoires in COVID-19 (dated by TCRdb to the early 2020s). Libraries were made using the immunoSEQ multiplex PCR assay. This is the immuneACCESS table as TCRdb keeps it, with only in-frame sequences that have V and J called. A part of the clones is gone; compared with another copy, unresolved V genes explain less than half, and the rest is unexplained. Present in this sample are roughly 250,000 clones, 80% to 85% of which were seen just once. The ten largest clonotypes hold 15% to 19% of the sample. Sequenced: peripheral blood. Receptors originate from a person aged 65-85 years with COVID-19, enrolled during active disease.

The J gene is TRBJ1-1, the V gene TRBV29-1; tentatively, D is TRBD1 (5 bases). Trimming removed 5 bases at V and 0 bases at J, with 10 bases between. CDR1 is SQVTM and CDR2 is ANQGSEA in the germline V gene. CDR3 length: 13 amino acids. CDR3 loop: CSVRVTVNTEAFF. CDR3 bases: TGCAGCGTTCGGGTGACAGTGAACACTGAAGCTTTCTTT.

As regards this clone: The same CDR3 arises from other DNA sequences in this sample as well. The chain is built from TRBV27 and TRBJ2-1; D is ambiguous. V lost 8 bases and J 4 bases, leaving 9 bases between the germline ends. The CDR3 totals 12 residues. CDR1 is MNHEY, CDR2 SMNVEV, per germline (reference sequence). The CDR3 DNA sequence: TGTGCCAGCTCATCCAATTACAATGAGCAGTTCTTC. It translates to CASSSNYNEQFF.

This chain connects TRBV4-3 to TRBJ1-1, with TRBD1 matching over 7 bases. Germline CDR1 is LGHNA and CDR2 is YSLEER. V gave up 0 bases and J gave up 5 bases; unmatched junction bases: 12. The CDR3 loop spans 17 amino acids. This CDR3 is CASSQEAKGQKTTEAFF. CDR3 coding DNA: TGCGCCAGCAGCCAAGAAGCAAAGGGACAGAAAACAACTGAAGCTTTCTTT.

This clone showed up just a few times. This rearrangement joins TRBV6-1 to TRBJ1-1; tentative D call: TRBD1 (6 bases). Germline values: CDR1 MNHNS, CDR2 SASEGT. This CDR3 has 14 residues. The V end was cut by 2 bases, the J end by 3 bases, with 10 bases between. The DNA of the CDR3 is TGTGCCAGCAGTGAAACAGGGCGTCACACTGAAGCTTTCTTT. It is translated as CASSETGRHTEAFF.

This chain uses TRBV11-2 with TRBJ2-7; tentatively, D is TRBD1 (6 bases). The CDR3 has 14 residues. Trimming removed 0 bases from V and 2 bases from J, with 8 bases in between. From germline, CDR1 is SGHAT and CDR2 FQNNGV. The CDR3 sequence is CASSLDRTAYEQYF. Here the CDR3 DNA reads TGTGCCAGCAGCTTAGATCGGACAGCCTACGAGCAGTACTTC.

This clone was detected once. The DNA for the CDR3 is TGTGCCAGTAGTTCCCCGAACAGGGGGCTGGACATTCAGTACTTC. The encoded protein is CASSSPNRGLDIQYF. The rearrangement links TRBV19 to TRBJ2-4; the match to TRBD1 covers 9 bases. The junction had 10 bases not matched to a gene; V was cut back by 5 bases and J by 8 bases. CDR1 and CDR2 from the germline V gene are LNHDA and SQIVND (reference sequence). This CDR3 is 15 amino acids long.

V gene TRBV15 combines with J gene TRBJ2-3; 7 bases match TRBD2. Germline CDR1 reads LNHNV; CDR2 reads YYDKDF (reference sequence). The CDR3 runs 13 residues. After removal of 9 bases from V and 5 bases from J, the junction contained 8 bases not matched to a gene. This CDR3 is CATATGRGDTQYF. Written as DNA, the CDR3 is TGTGCCACTGCGACGGGGAGGGGAGATACGCAGTATTTT.

This clone was recorded a few times. The chain joins TRBV6-1 to TRBJ2-7; perhaps TRBD1 as D (6 bases). Trimming removed 4 bases from V and 4 bases from J, with 20 bases in between. Germline-derived CDR1 and CDR2 are MNHNS and SASEGT. There are 16 residues in the CDR3. The CDR3 region has the DNA TGTGCCAGCAGTGGGGGGCAGGGGCGGTCTATGTACGAGCAGTACTTC. It encodes CASSGGQGRSMYEQYF.

In its sample, this clone was seen a few times. The rearrangement links TRBV28 to TRBJ1-6, with 7 positions matching TRBD1. The germline gives CDR1 MDHEN, CDR2 SYDVKM. The CDR3 is 14 residues long. V trimming: 5 bases; J trimming: 9 bases; junction bases outside the gene matches: 7. CDR3: CASSGGTDGSPLHF. CDR3 in DNA: TGTGCCAGCAGTGGGGGGACAGACGGTTCACCCCTCCACTTT. The whole variable domain, filled in from reference TRBV28 and TRBJ1-6, reads DVKVTQSSRYLVKRTGEKVFLECVQDMDHENMFWYRQDPGLGLRLIYFSYDVKMKEKGDIPEGYSVSREKKERFSLILESASTNQTSMYLCASSGGTDGSPLHFGNGTRLTVT.

The V gene is TRBV9, the J gene TRBJ1-1, with D hard to call. CDR3 length: 16 amino acids. CDR1 SGDLS and CDR2 YYNGEE come from the germline V gene. Trimming shortened V by 0 bases and J by 0 bases, and 12 bases separated the two germline ends. This chain's CDR3 is CASSVEPGDMNTEAFF. In nucleotides, the CDR3 is TGTGCCAGCAGCGTAGAACCCGGGGATATGAACACTGAAGCTTTCTTT.

The chain recombines TRBV5-4 with TRBJ2-7; TRBD2 matches at 7 bases. The CDR3 loop spans 15 amino acids. CDR1 is SGHNT and CDR2 is YYREEE in the germline V gene (reference sequence). Unmatched junction bases numbered 9, after V lost 2 bases and J lost 4 bases. CDR3 residues: CASSFSRGEGYEQYF. The CDR3 coding sequence is TGTGCCAGCAGCTTCAGCCGCGGGGAGGGGTACGAGCAGTACTTC.

V is TRBV19 and J is TRBJ2-7; D uncertain. Trimming removed 5 bases from V and 0 bases from J, with 11 bases in between. The CDR3 extends over 14 amino acids. The germline gives CDR1 LNHDA, CDR2 SQIVND (reference sequence). CDR3 sequence: CASSPSVDSYEQYF. In DNA form, the CDR3 reads TGTGCCAGTAGTCCAAGCGTCGACTCCTACGAGCAGTACTTC.

This chain uses TRBV7-9 with TRBJ1-1; TRBD1 matches 10 bases. With 10 bases clipped from V and 6 bases from J, the junction kept 8 bases outside the gene matches. This CDR3 has 13 amino acids. CDR1 is SEHNR, CDR2 FQNEAQ, per germline (reference sequence). The CDR3 here is CANEDRGSSEAFF. The CDR3 DNA follows: TGTGCCAACGAGGACAGGGGGTCGTCTGAAGCTTTCTTT.

This sequence joins TRBV29-1 and TRBJ2-7; 9 bases fit TRBD1. This CDR3 region has 12 residues. Germline V gene sequence: CDR1 SQVTM, CDR2 ANQGSEA. V lost 5 bases, J lost 10 bases, and 9 bases stayed unmatched. CDR3 bases: TGCAGCGTTAAGGGACAGGGTGATAATCAGTACTTC. Amino acid sequence: CSVKGQGDNQYF.

This clone has just a few counts. The rearrangement links TRBV5-1 to TRBJ2-1; 13 bases agree with TRBD2. Germline V gives CDR1 SGHRS, CDR2 YFSETQ. The V gene end was trimmed by 4 bases and the J gene end by 8 bases; junction bases not matched to a gene: 3. The CDR3 runs to 14 residues. CDR3 in amino acids: CASSPGLAGYEQFF. CDR3 DNA: TGCGCCAGCAGCCCGGGACTAGCGGGGTATGAGCAGTTCTTC.

There are a few counts of this clone. This sequence joins TRBV18 and TRBJ2-1; D is perhaps TRBD2 (6 bases). CDR1 and CDR2 (germline): KGHSH, LQKENI. The CDR3 is 14 amino acids. Trimming stripped 0 bases from V and 7 bases from J, with 10 bases between. CDR3 residues: CASSPPGLPNEQFF. The CDR3 DNA reads as TGTGCCAGCTCACCACCGGGACTTCCGAATGAGCAGTTCTTC. Full variable domain (outside the CDR3, taken from reference TRBV18 and TRBJ2-1): NAGVMQNPRHLVRRRGQEARLRCSPMKGHSHVYWYRQLPEEGLKFMVYLQKENIIDESGMPKERFSAEFPKEGPSILRIQQVVRGDSAAYFCASSPPGLPNEQFFGPGTRLTVL.

This clone was observed at least ten times. V and J are TRBV11-1 and TRBJ2-1, with D possibly matching TRBD2 (6 bases). Trimming shortened V by 1 base and J by 5 bases, and 15 bases separated the two germline ends. The CDR3 is made up of 16 amino acids. From germline, CDR1 is SGHAT and CDR2 FQDESV (reference sequence). The CDR3 DNA sequence: TGTGCCAGCAGCTTAGAGGGGCTAGCGAGGGACAATGAGCAGTTCTTC. It yields the protein CASSLEGLARDNEQFF. Full variable domain (remainder filled in from reference TRBV11-1 and TRBJ2-1): EAEVAQSPRYKITEKSQAVAFWCDPISGHATLYWYRQILGQGPELLVQFQDESVVDDSQLPKDRFSAERLKGVDSTLKIQPAELGDSAMYLCASSLEGLARDNEQFFGPGTRLTVL.

The gene calls are TRBV27 and TRBJ2-3; 7 bases are a match to TRBD2. V gave up 2 bases and J gave up 1 base; unmatched junction bases: 0. This CDR3 is 14 amino acids long. Germline values: CDR1 MNHEY, CDR2 SMNVEV (reference sequence). The CDR3: CASSLLAGTDTQYF. In nucleotides, the CDR3 is TGTGCCAGCAGTTTACTAGCGGGCACAGATACGCAGTATTTT.

This chain joins TRBV7-2 and TRBJ2-7; D is unresolved. Germline V CDR1 and CDR2: SGHTA, FQGNSA. The CDR3 has 13 residues. V lost 4 bases to trimming and J lost 2 bases, with 9 bases between them. The CDR3 protein is CASSSTSAYEQYF. As DNA, the CDR3 is TGTGCCAGCAGCTCTACGTCCGCCTACGAGCAGTACTTC.

The chain combines TRBV19 with TRBJ2-2, with TRBD2 as a possible D gene (6 bases). CDR1 and CDR2 from the germline V gene are LNHDA and SQIVND (reference sequence). Trimming stripped 7 bases from V and 5 bases from J, with 17 bases between. This CDR3 spans 15 amino acids. CDR3 nucleotide sequence: TGTGCCAGTATGAGAGGAGGGGTTTGGACCGGGGAGCTGTTTTTT. Residues: CASMRGGVWTGELFF.

J is TRBJ1-2 and V is TRBV3-1 (or the pseudogene TRBV3-2); 7 nucleotides align to TRBD1. J lost 8 bases, V lost 4 bases, and 4 bases had no gene match. Germline CDR1 reads LGHDT; CDR2 reads YNNKEL (reference sequence). CDR3 length: 12 residues. CDR3 coding DNA: TGTGCCAGCAGCCGACAGGGAGGAGGCTACACCTTC. Translation: CASSRQGGGYTF.

The sample holds a few counts of this clone. CDR3 DNA sequence: TGCGCCAGCAGCAGTGGCCGGGACAGACCAATCGAGCAGTACTTC. Translated: CASSSGRDRPIEQYF. V and J are TRBV5-1 and TRBJ2-7, with TRBD1 identical over 7 bases. The CDR3 totals 15 residues. Germline CDR1 and CDR2: SGHRS and YFSETQ. The ends lost 4 bases at V and 6 bases at J; junction bases unmatched: 13. Complete variable domain (other parts from reference TRBV5-1 and TRBJ2-7): KAGVTQTPRYLIKTRGQQVTLSCSPISGHRSVSWYQQTPGQGLQFLFEYFSETQRNKGNFPGRFSGRQFSNSRSEMNVSTLELGDSALYLCASSSGRDRPIEQYFGPGTRLTVT.

The CDR3 sequence is CASSYGGDRGETQYF. CDR3 in DNA: TGTGCCAGCAGTTACGGGGGGGACAGGGGAGAGACCCAGTACTTC. The V call is TRBV6-5, the J call TRBJ2-5, with 10 nucleotides matching TRBD1. In germline, CDR1 is MNHEY, CDR2 SVGAGI. The trim removed 2 bases at V and 4 bases at J, leaving 4 bases unmatched. The CDR3 totals 15 residues.

Notes on this clone: Relative to the germline gene, one junction end is altered; a read error may explain this. The chain couples TRBV19 to TRBJ1-3; possible D gene TRBD1, 6 bases. Germline CDR1 is LNHDA and CDR2 is SQIVND (reference sequence). The CDR3 is 14 residues long. This CDR3 reads CASTPQWGGAASHF. CDR3 DNA: TGTGCCAGTACACCTCAGTGGGGGGGCGCAGCTTCCCATTTT.

CDR3: CASRGTGGKSYSNQPQHF. DNA for the CDR3: TGTGCCAGCAGGGGTACAGGGGGAAAGTCCTATAGCAATCAGCCCCAGCATTTT. The chain links TRBV2 to TRBJ1-5, with TRBD1 identical over 8 bases. The CDR3 consists of 18 residues. Germline V gene lookup returns CDR1 SNHLY and CDR2 FYNNEI. Trimming took 6 bases from V and 0 from J; bases not matched to a gene: 13. Filled out from reference TRBV2 and TRBJ1-5, the complete variable domain reads EPEVTQTPSHQVTQMGQEVILRCVPISNHLYFYWYRQILGQKVEFLVSFYNNEISEKSEIFDDQFSVERPDGSNFTLKIRSTKLEDSAMYFCASRGTGGKSYSNQPQHFGDGTRLSIL.

The chain uses TRBV5-4 and TRBJ1-1; tentatively, D is TRBD1 (6 bases). Trimming took off 0 bases at V and 0 bases at J, with 12 bases between the two ends. The length of the CDR3 is 16 residues. Germline values: CDR1 SGHNT, CDR2 YYREEE (reference sequence). The CDR3, as DNA: TGTGCCAGCAGCTTGGGGGGCCCAGGGGTGAACACTGAAGCTTTCTTT. Protein sequence: CASSLGGPGVNTEAFF.

This clone appeared a single time. Other DNA sequences within the sample encode an identical CDR3. The rearrangement links TRBV11-2 to TRBJ1-1; D not resolved. Germline values: CDR1 SGHAT, CDR2 FQNNGV. The CDR3 contains 13 residues. V lost 6 bases and J lost 1, with 9 bases in between. CDR3 nucleotide sequence: TGTGCCAGCAGTTCAACACCGAACACTGAAGCTTTCTTT. This translates into CASSSTPNTEAFF.

This rearrangement joins TRBV5-4 to TRBJ2-2; TRBD1 matches at 7 bases. Germline values: CDR1 SGHNT, CDR2 YYREEE (reference sequence). V shed 4 bases and J 4 bases; nucleotides not matched to a gene: 10. The CDR3 is 16 residues long. In DNA, the CDR3 is TGTGCCAGCAGCCCGCGACAGGGAGTCGGCACCGGGGAGCTGTTTTTT. Protein sequence: CASSPRQGVGTGELFF. The full variable domain, its missing parts supplied by reference TRBV5-4 and TRBJ2-2, is ETGVTQSPTHLIKTRGQQVTLRCSSQSGHNTVSWYQQALGQGPQFIFQYYREEENGRGNFPPRFSGLQFPNYSSELNVNALELDDSALYLCASSPRQGVGTGELFFGEGSRLTVL.

CDR3 protein: CASSLVSNTEAFF. In DNA, the CDR3 is TGTGCCAGCAGTTTAGTGAGCAACACTGAAGCTTTCTTT. The chain joins TRBV12-3 or TRBV12-4 to TRBJ1-1; D ambiguous. Trimming cost V 1 base and J 2 bases, with 5 bases left between them. The CDR3 is 13 residues long.

This clone has only one observation. The chain combines TRBV9 with TRBJ1-1; no clear D. The CDR3 sequence is 14 residues long. Germline V gives CDR1 SGDLS, CDR2 YYNGEE. The V gene lost 9 bases and the J gene lost 2 bases, with 17 bases spanning the gap. CDR3 in amino acids: CATTSGKANTEAFF. As DNA, the CDR3 is TGTGCCACAACCTCAGGCAAGGCAAACACTGAAGCTTTCTTT. Drawing the rest from reference TRBV9 and TRBJ1-1, the complete variable domain is DSGVTQTPKHLITATGQRVTLRCSPRSGDLSVYWYQQSLDQGLQFLIQYYNGEERAKGNILERFSAQQFPDLHSELNLSSLELGDSALYFCATTSGKANTEAFFGQGTRLTVV.